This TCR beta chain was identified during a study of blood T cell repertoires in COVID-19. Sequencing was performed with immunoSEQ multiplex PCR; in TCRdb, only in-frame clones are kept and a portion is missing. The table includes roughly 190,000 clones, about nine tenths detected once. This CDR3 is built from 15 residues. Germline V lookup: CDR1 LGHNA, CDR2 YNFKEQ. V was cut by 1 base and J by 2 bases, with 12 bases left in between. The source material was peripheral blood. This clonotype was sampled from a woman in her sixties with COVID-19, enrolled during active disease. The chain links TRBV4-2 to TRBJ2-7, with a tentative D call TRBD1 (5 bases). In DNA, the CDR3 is TGTGCCAGCAGCCAAGGGACAACCTATCCCTACGAGCAGTACTTC. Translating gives CASSQGTTYPYEQYF.